The entry below gives a single T cell receptor beta chain sequence along with its context. The data are from a study of OX40 agonist ivuxolimab in advanced cancers. V was clipped by 3 bases and J by 8 bases; unmatched bases: 14. The CDR3 covers 16 residues. Germline values: CDR1 LNHDA, CDR2 SQIVND (reference sequence). Data came from immunoSEQ multiplex PCR; TCRdb stores just in-frame clones and leaves some out. This table holds fewer than 100,000 clones, roughly 85% found once. This TCR derives from an adult with an advanced solid tumor such as melanoma, head and neck, liver or kidney cancer. This chain joins TRBV19 and TRBJ1-2; 8 positions agree with TRBD1. The source material was CD4+ or CD8+ T cells sorted from blood, sampled in a trial of the OX40 agonist ivuxolimab. CDR3 in amino acids: CASSIGTGGPARGYTF. The CDR3 DNA sequence: TGTGCCAGTAGTATCGGGACAGGAGGCCCGGCCCGCGGCTACACCTTC.